This T cell receptor (beta chain) was sequenced for a study of blood T cell repertoires in COVID-19. Study-wide context: Some COVID-19 samples were acute and others convalescent; all came from the United States, Italy and Spain. Sources were T cells, B-cell-depleted T cells, or PBMCs; the material itself was cDNA or gDNA.

In the study's own analysis: Using reference gene primer amplification, nucleated cell counts were estimated. The repertoire was sequenced with immunoSEQ multiplex PCR; TCRdb's copy has only in-frame clones and lacks some. V and J calls plus clone size are reproduced from that table; the DNA served to infer D and trimming. The sample carries roughly 300,000 clones, about 87% recorded once. This TCR came from a woman in her fifties or sixties who had recovered from COVID-19. Sequenced input: peripheral blood.

The CDR3 region is CASSTGSYTDTQYF. The CDR3 DNA reads as TGCGCCAGCTCTACGGGGTCCTACACAGATACGCAGTATTTT. The chain combines TRBV10-1 with TRBJ2-3, with D tentatively TRBD2 (5 bases). The CDR3 covers 14 residues. Trimming cost V 8 bases and J 2 bases, with 14 bases left between them. Germline V gene sequence: CDR1 WNHNN, CDR2 SYGVQD (reference sequence).